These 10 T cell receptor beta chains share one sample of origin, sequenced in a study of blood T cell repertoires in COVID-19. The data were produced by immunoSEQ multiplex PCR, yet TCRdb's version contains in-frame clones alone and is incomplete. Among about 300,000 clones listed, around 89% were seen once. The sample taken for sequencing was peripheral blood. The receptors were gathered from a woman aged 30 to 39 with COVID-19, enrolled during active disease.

CDR3: CASSLVWSGELFF. CDR3 DNA sequence: TGTGCCAGCAGTTTAGTTTGGAGCGGGGAGCTGTTTTTT. V usage is TRBV12-3 or TRBV12-4 and J usage is TRBJ2-2, with unresolved D. The V gene lost 1 base and the J gene lost 7 bases, with 7 bases spanning the gap. The CDR3 has 13 amino acids.

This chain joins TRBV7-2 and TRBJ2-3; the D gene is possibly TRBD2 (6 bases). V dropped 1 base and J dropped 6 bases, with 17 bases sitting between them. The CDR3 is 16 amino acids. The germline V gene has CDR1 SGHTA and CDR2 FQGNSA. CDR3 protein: CASSLGGVGRLDTQYF. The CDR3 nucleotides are TGTGCCAGCAGCTTAGGGGGGGTTGGTAGGTTGGATACGCAGTATTTT. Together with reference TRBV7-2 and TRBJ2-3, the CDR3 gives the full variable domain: GAGVSQSPSNKVTEKGKDVELRCDPISGHTALYWYRQSLGQGLEFLIYFQGNSAPDKSGLPSDRFSAERTGGSVSTLTIQRTQQEDSAVYLCASSLGGVGRLDTQYFGPGTRLTVL.

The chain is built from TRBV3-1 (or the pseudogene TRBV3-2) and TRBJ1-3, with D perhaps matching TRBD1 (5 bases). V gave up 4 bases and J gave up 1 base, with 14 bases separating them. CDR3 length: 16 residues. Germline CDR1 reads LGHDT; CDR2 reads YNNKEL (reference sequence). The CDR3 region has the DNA TGTGCCAGCAGCCCGGTCGTCGGGGGGTCTGGAAACACCATATATTTT. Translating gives CASSPVVGGSGNTIYF.

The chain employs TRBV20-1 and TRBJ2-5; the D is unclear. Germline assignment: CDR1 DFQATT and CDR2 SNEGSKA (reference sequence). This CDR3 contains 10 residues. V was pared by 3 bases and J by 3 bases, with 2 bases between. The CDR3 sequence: CSASEETQYF. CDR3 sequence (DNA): TGCAGTGCTAGCGAAGAGACCCAGTACTTC.

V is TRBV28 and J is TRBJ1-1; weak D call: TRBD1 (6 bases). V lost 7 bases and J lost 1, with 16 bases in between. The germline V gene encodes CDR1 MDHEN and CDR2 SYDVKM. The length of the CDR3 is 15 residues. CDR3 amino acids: CASTGATNTNTEAFF. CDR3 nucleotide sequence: TGTGCCAGCACAGGGGCGACGAACACGAACACTGAAGCTTTCTTT.

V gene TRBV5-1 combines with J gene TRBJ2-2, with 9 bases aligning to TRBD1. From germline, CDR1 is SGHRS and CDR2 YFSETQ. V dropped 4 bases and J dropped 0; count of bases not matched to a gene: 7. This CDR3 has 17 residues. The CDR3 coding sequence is TGCGCCAGCAGCATCCCCTGGGACAGGGCGAACACCGGGGAGCTGTTTTTT. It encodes CASSIPWDRANTGELFF.

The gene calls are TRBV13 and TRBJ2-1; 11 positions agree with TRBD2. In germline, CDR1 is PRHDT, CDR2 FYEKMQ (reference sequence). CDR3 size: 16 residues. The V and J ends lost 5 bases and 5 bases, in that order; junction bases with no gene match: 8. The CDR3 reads CASSPWGLADDNEQFF. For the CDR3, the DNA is TGTGCCAGCAGCCCATGGGGACTAGCGGATGACAATGAGCAGTTCTTC.

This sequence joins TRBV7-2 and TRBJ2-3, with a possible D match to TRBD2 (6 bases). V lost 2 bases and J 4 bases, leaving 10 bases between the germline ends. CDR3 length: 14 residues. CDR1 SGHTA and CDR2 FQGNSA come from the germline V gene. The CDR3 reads CASSLRGWADTQYF. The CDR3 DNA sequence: TGTGCCAGCAGCTTACGGGGGTGGGCAGATACGCAGTATTTT. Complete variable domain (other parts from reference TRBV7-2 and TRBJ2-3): GAGVSQSPSNKVTEKGKDVELRCDPISGHTALYWYRQSLGQGLEFLIYFQGNSAPDKSGLPSDRFSAERTGGSVSTLTIQRTQQEDSAVYLCASSLRGWADTQYFGPGTRLTVL.

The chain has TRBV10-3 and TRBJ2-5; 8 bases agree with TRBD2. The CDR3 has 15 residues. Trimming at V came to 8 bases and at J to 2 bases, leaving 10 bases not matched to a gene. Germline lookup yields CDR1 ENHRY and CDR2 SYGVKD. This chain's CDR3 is CAIDERGYFQETQYF. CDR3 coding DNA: TGTGCCATCGACGAGCGGGGGTATTTTCAAGAGACCCAGTACTTC.

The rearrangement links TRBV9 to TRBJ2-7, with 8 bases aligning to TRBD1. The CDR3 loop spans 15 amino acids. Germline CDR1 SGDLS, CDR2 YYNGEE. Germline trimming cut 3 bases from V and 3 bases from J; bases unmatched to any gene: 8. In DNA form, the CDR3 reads TGTGCCAGCAGCGAGTACGGGACAGGAATCTACGAGCAGTACTTC. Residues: CASSEYGTGIYEQYF.